The rows below give T cell receptor beta chains drawn from one sample of a study of cytomegalovirus exposure and HLA in healthy donors. Repertoires were generated with immunoSEQ multiplex PCR, while TCRdb's copy carries only in-frame clones and drops some. The data show about 130,000 clones, 65% to 90% seen once. The sequenced material came from PBMCs. These receptors all stem from a male donor in good health and CMV-seropositive. CDR3s include the opening cysteine and the closing phenylalanine or tryptophan. The order of the fields is CDR3 DNA, CDR3 protein, CDR3 length, clone size, D gene, J gene, V gene. The D gene is left open where the match is weak. Not all rows give a size; the values are once, few, many and, for expanded clones, a class.

TGTGCCAGCAGTCCGGGACAGGGTTACACCATATATTTT CASSPGQGYTIYF 13 NA TRBD1 TRBJ1-3 TRBV2
TGTGCCTTGACCGGGACAGGCTACGAGCAGTACTTC CALTGTGYEQYF 12 once TRBD1 TRBJ2-7 TRBV30
TGTGCCAGCAGGAGCCGTTGGACAGGGGGACAGCCCCAGCATTTT CASRSRWTGGQPQHF 15 NA TRBD1 TRBJ1-5 TRBV28
TGTGCCAGCAGTTACCCAGACAGTTCGGGCTACACCTTC CASSYPDSSGYTF 13 NA NA TRBJ1-2 TRBV6-6
TGTGCCAGCAGTTTTTATGGTCGCGGGACTAGCTCCTACAATGAGCAGTTCTTC CASSFYGRGTSSYNEQFF 18 NA TRBD2 TRBJ2-1 TRBV28
TGTGCCAGCAGTCCCATCGAGGGGGCGTTAAGGGAGACCCAGTACTTC CASSPIEGALRETQYF 16 NA TRBD1 TRBJ2-5 TRBV28
TGTGCCAGCAGTGTCGGGGGTCATATCAATGAGCAGTTCTTC CASSVGGHINEQFF 14 NA NA TRBJ2-1 TRBV2
TGTGCCAGCAGTTTATTAGGCAATCAGCCCCAGCATTTT CASSLLGNQPQHF 13 NA NA TRBJ1-5 TRBV28
TGTGCCAGCAGCCTGGGCGGGGGGCTTACTGAAGCTTTCTTT CASSLGGGLTEAFF 14 NA NA TRBJ1-1 TRBV5-6
TGCGCCAGCAGCCAAGACTCAACAACCTACGAGCAGTACTTC CASSQDSTTYEQYF 14 NA NA TRBJ2-7 TRBV4-3
TGTGCCAGCAGCCGTAGCAGGGGAAGTGAGCAGTACTTC CASSRSRGSEQYF 13 NA NA TRBJ2-7 TRBV9
TGTGCCAGCTCACCACAGGGCCGGAGGACAGATACGCAGTATTTT CASSPQGRRTDTQYF 15 NA NA TRBJ2-3 TRBV18
TGTGCCAGCAGTGCCCGGGAGGGACTAAGCAATCAGCCCCAGCATTTT CASSAREGLSNQPQHF 16 NA NA TRBJ1-5 TRBV25-1
TGCGCCAGCAGATCTACAGGGGGCTATAGCACAGATACGCAGTATTTT CASRSTGGYSTDTQYF 16 NA TRBD1 TRBJ2-3 TRBV5-1
TGTGCCAGCAGACTCGCGCCGGGGGGCGAGCAGTACTTC CASRLAPGGEQYF 13 NA TRBD2 TRBJ2-7 TRBV27
TGTGCCAGCAGCCAAGGGGACAGGAATGATGAAAAACTGTTTTTT CASSQGDRNDEKLFF 15 NA TRBD1 TRBJ1-4 TRBV4-2
TGTGCCAGCAGTTGGGGACAGGGGGCGTTCGGGGAGACCCAGTACTTC CASSWGQGAFGETQYF 16 NA TRBD1 TRBJ2-5 TRBV28
TGTGCCAGCAGTTCTGGGGGCCTTAACACTGAAGCTTTCTTT CASSSGGLNTEAFF 14 NA NA TRBJ1-1 TRBV28
TGTGCCAGCAGTCCGCTAGCGGGAGGGCCCCACGAGCAGTACTTC CASSPLAGGPHEQYF 15 NA TRBD2 TRBJ2-7 TRBV27
TGCGCCAGCAGCCAACGTCCCCTAGCGGGAGGCGACGAGCAGTACTTC CASSQRPLAGGDEQYF 16 NA TRBD2 TRBJ2-7 TRBV4-1
TGTGCCACTGCGGGTAGCGGTTACGAGCAGTACTTC CATAGSGYEQYF 12 NA NA TRBJ2-7 TRBV10-3
TGTGCCAGCACTCTGGGGCGGGAGGGCCAGGGAAACATTCAGTACTTC CASTLGREGQGNIQYF 16 NA TRBD2 TRBJ2-4 TRBV5-6
TGTGCCAGTAGTATAGGGGGCCAGCCCCAGCATTTT CASSIGGQPQHF 12 NA NA TRBJ1-5 TRBV19
TGTGCCAGCAGCTTGGGGGACACGATTGAAAAACTGTTTTTT CASSLGDTIEKLFF 14 NA NA TRBJ1-4 TRBV11-2
TGTGCCAGCAGCCAAGATCGGGCGGGTCGGTTCTACGAGCAGTACTTC CASSQDRAGRFYEQYF 16 NA NA TRBJ2-7 TRBV4-2
TGTGCCAGCAGCCAAGCTGGGAGTTATGCCTACGAGCAGTACTTC CASSQAGSYAYEQYF 15 NA NA TRBJ2-7 TRBV4-2
TGTGCCAGCAGCCGAGCGGCGGGTAACTATGGCTACACCTTC CASSRAAGNYGYTF 14 NA NA TRBJ1-2 TRBV6-5
TGTGCCAGCACTCACCCAGGAGGGCACGAGCAGTACTTC CASTHPGGHEQYF 13 NA NA TRBJ2-7 TRBV27
TGTTCCAGCAGCTTGGGACAGGGAAACATTCAGTACTTC CSSSLGQGNIQYF 13 NA TRBD1 TRBJ2-4 TRBV7-9
TGTGCCTGGAGGATTCTAGCGGGAGGGTGGAATGAGCAGTTCTTC CAWRILAGGWNEQFF 15 few TRBD2 TRBJ2-1 TRBV30
TGTGCCAGCAGCTTAGACAGCGGGAGGGCCTACGAGCAGTACTTC CASSLDSGRAYEQYF 15 few TRBD2 TRBJ2-7 TRBV11-3
TGTGCCTGGACAGGGGGCAACTATGGCTACACCTTC CAWTGGNYGYTF 12 once TRBD1 TRBJ1-2 TRBV30
TGTGCCAGCAGTTCCCCCCAGGGAAGCACAGATACGCAGTATTTT CASSSPQGSTDTQYF 15 NA NA TRBJ2-3 TRBV28
TGTGCCAGCAGCCAAGGCTCGACAGGGGGTATGGTCCGCTCCTACAATGAGCAGTTCTTC CASSQGSTGGMVRSYNEQFF 20 NA TRBD1 TRBJ2-1 TRBV14
TGTGCCAGCAGCGAGGGACTAGCGGGTAACAATGAGCAGTTCTTC CASSEGLAGNNEQFF 15 NA TRBD2 TRBJ2-1 TRBV2
TGCAGTGCTCCCAGGGTCGTGGCTTTCTTT CSAPRVVAFF 10 NA NA TRBJ1-1 TRBV20-1
TGTGCCAGCAGTCTGACAGAGACCTACGAGCAGTACTTC CASSLTETYEQYF 13 NA NA TRBJ2-7 TRBV27
TGTGCCAGCAGTTTCACTCCGGGACAGGTGGACTTC CASSFTPGQVDF 12 few TRBD1 TRBJ2-5 TRBV28
TGTGCCAGCAGCCTAACCGGACTAGAAGAGACCCAGTACTTC CASSLTGLEETQYF 14 once TRBD2 TRBJ2-5 TRBV11-2
TGTGCCTGGACCCCCGAGACAGGGGTTTCACCCCTCCACTTT CAWTPETGVSPLHF 14 NA TRBD1 TRBJ1-6 TRBV30
TGTGCCAGCAGCACGGGAATTATGAACACTGAAGCTTTCTTT CASSTGIMNTEAFF 14 NA NA TRBJ1-1 TRBV5-8
TGTGCCAGCTCACGCGAACAGGGCTCCGAGCAGTACTTC CASSREQGSEQYF 13 NA NA TRBJ2-7 TRBV18
TGTGCCAGCAGCGCCGGACTAGGGAACTACAATGAGCAGTTCTTC CASSAGLGNYNEQFF 15 few TRBD2 TRBJ2-1 TRBV9
TGTGCCAGCAGCCAAGATCTTAGACTTGATACGCAGTATTTT CASSQDLRLDTQYF 14 NA NA TRBJ2-3 TRBV4-2
TGTGCCAGCAGCTTAGGGGGGACAGCCTCTGGAAACACCATATATTTT CASSLGGTASGNTIYF 16 NA TRBD1 TRBJ1-3 TRBV7-2
TGTGCCTGGACCAGGGGCCGACTAGCAGATTTTAAAAACATTCAGTACTTC CAWTRGRLADFKNIQYF 17 NA NA TRBJ2-4 TRBV30
TGTGCCAGCAGCGAGCTAGCGGGCCGGACGCAGTATTTT CASSELAGRTQYF 13 NA TRBD2 TRBJ2-3 TRBV7-9
TGTGCCAGCAGCTTAACCAGCGGTGGGATAAATTCACCCCTCCACTTT CASSLTSGGINSPLHF 16 NA NA TRBJ1-6 TRBV7-2
TGTGCCAGTAGGAGGGATTCGAGCAATCAGCCCCAGCATTTT CASRRDSSNQPQHF 14 NA NA TRBJ1-5 TRBV19
TGTGCCAGCGGACCCCCCCCTCCGGGAGTTACCTACGAGCAGTACTTC CASGPPPPGVTYEQYF 16 NA NA TRBJ2-7 TRBV28
TGTGCCAGCAATCCGGCAGGGCAAGAGACCCAGTACTTC CASNPAGQETQYF 13 NA NA TRBJ2-5 TRBV27
TGTGCCAGCTCACCGAACAGCCAAAGCACAGATACGCAGTATTTT CASSPNSQSTDTQYF 15 NA NA TRBJ2-3 TRBV18
TGTGCCAGCAGCCCTACCGGGACAGGGAGTGAGGAGCAGTACTTC CASSPTGTGSEEQYF 15 NA TRBD1 TRBJ2-7 TRBV5-8
TGTGCCAGCAGCTCCCAAAGCGCTAGCACAGATACGCAGTATTTT CASSSQSASTDTQYF 15 NA NA TRBJ2-3 TRBV7-2
TGTGCCAGCAGCCCCACAGGGGGTGAGTGGCACGAGCAGTACTTC CASSPTGGEWHEQYF 15 NA TRBD1 TRBJ2-7 TRBV5-6
TGTGCCAGTAGAGCCCCGTTGGGGCGAACTGAAGCTTTCTTT CASRAPLGRTEAFF 14 NA NA TRBJ1-1 TRBV19
TGTGCCAGCAGTTACTCTGCTAGCGGGGTTTACAATGAGCAGTTCTTC CASSYSASGVYNEQFF 16 NA TRBD2 TRBJ2-1 TRBV6-6